This T cell receptor beta chain came from a study of blood T cell repertoires in COVID-19. This clone was counted between two and nine times. Germline lookup yields CDR1 MRHNA and CDR2 SNTAGT. The CDR3 contains 17 residues. V lost 7 bases, J lost 0 bases, and 16 bases lay in between. Profiled with immunoSEQ multiplex PCR; TCRdb holds only in-frame clones, not every one. This sample has roughly 160,000 clones; approximately 86% occur once, and the top ten carry under 3%. The V call is TRBV6-4, the J call TRBJ1-6, with D possibly being TRBD1 (6 bases). This clonotype was sampled from a woman aged 80 or over with COVID-19, enrolled during active disease. The sequenced sample was peripheral blood. Written as DNA, the CDR3 is TGTGCCAGCAAAATCCCTACAGGGAGCTCCTATAATTCACCCCTCCACTTT. It translates to CASKIPTGSSYNSPLHF.